This T cell receptor (beta chain) was sequenced during a study of beta chain features in type 1 diabetes. CD4+ naive, central memory, regulatory and stem cell-like memory cells were sorted via CD45RO/CCR7/CD25/CD127/CD95/CD27. In this sample, this clone turned up a few times. Antigen: not known. Looked up from germline, CDR1 is SEHNR and CDR2 is FQNEAQ (reference sequence). This CDR3 is built from 14 residues. Trimming stripped 4 bases from V and 6 bases from J, with 16 bases between. Broader study findings: Type 1 diabetes patients had TCRB CDR3s that were shorter (moderately but significantly so) in all four CD4+ subsets. The naive, central memory and Treg TCRB repertoires showed an apparent similarity that was greater among patients than among healthy donors.

Reverse transcription of all isolated RNA meant that expressed TCRB transcripts were sequenced. Some clones are missing from TCRdb's copy, which holds only in-frame ones; the method was immunoSEQ multiplex PCR. The data contain 300,000 to 450,000 clones, about 10% of them singletons. Sequencing used central memory CD4+ T cells from blood. This TCR derives from a man aged 25-40 years with type 1 diabetes. This chain joins TRBV7-9 and TRBJ2-7; weak D call: TRBD2 (6 bases). In nucleotides, the CDR3 is TGTGCCAGCAGCTACCCGCAGGGAGCGGGCGAGCAGTACTTC. Translation gives CASSYPQGAGEQYF.